This T cell receptor beta chain was obtained from a study of OX40 agonist ivuxolimab in advanced cancers. Study background: Patients received ivuxolimab, an agonistic anti-OX40 (CD134) antibody. Head and neck, renal cell, melanoma or hepatocellular carcinoma were the cancers that dose-escalation patients had. Males comprised roughly four fifths of the group, whose mean age was about 61 years (range roughly 20 to 90).

Method: immunoSEQ multiplex PCR; TCRdb's copy keeps in-frame clones and lacks some. The repertoire holds approximately 43,000 clones, 70% to 90% seen once, with around 0.63% in the top ten. Germline CDR1 is SGHAT and CDR2 is FQNNGV. Between the trimmed V and J ends, which lost 4 bases and 5 bases, there was a span of 21 bases. The CDR3 extends over 16 amino acids. The sequencing here drew on CD4+ or CD8+ T cells sorted from blood, taken in a trial of the OX40 agonist ivuxolimab. The sequence was obtained from an adult with an advanced solid tumor such as melanoma, head and neck, liver or kidney cancer. The V call is TRBV11-2, the J call TRBJ2-7, with D perhaps TRBD2 (6 bases). The CDR3: CASSSYRTREPDEQYF. In nucleotides, the CDR3 is TGTGCCAGCAGCTCCTACCGGACACGGGAGCCTGACGAGCAGTACTTC.